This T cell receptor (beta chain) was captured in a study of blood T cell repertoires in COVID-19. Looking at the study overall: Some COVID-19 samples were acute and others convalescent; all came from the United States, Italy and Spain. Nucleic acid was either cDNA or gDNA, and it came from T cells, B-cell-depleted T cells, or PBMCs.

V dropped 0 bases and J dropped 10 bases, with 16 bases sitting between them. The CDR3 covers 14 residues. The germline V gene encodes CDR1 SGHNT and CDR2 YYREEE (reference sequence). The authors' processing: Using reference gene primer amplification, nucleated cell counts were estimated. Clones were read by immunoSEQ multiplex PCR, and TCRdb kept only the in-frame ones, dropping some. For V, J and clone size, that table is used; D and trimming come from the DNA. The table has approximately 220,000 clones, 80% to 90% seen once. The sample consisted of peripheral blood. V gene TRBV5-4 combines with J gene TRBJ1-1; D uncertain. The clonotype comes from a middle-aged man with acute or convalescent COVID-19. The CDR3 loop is CASSLDSGIGRAFF. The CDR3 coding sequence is TGTGCCAGCAGCTTGGATTCGGGGATAGGTCGAGCTTTCTTT. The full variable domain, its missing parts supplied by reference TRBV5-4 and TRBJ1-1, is ETGVTQSPTHLIKTRGQQVTLRCSSQSGHNTVSWYQQALGQGPQFIFQYYREEENGRGNFPPRFSGLQFPNYSSELNVNALELDDSALYLCASSLDSGIGRAFFGQGTRLTVV.